The clone carrying this T cell receptor (beta chain) was detected many times. What it binds is not known. The data derive from a study of neurological immune-mediated disorders. 5'RACE with 10-nucleotide random UMIs produced the cDNA. TCRdb analysed the 5' RACE reads with MiXCR anew, one entry per CDR3 protein. The sample lists about 59,000 distinct CDR3 sequences, more than 20% seen once, with about 4.9% in the top ten. Findings of the study overall: The greatest TCR clonal expansion appeared in HTLV-1-associated myelopathy and the smallest, falling below healthy controls, in multiple sclerosis.

The length of the CDR3 is 16 residues. From germline, CDR1 is MDHEN and CDR2 SYDVKM. The V end was cut by 2 bases, the J end by 0 bases, with 10 bases between. Noted time point: technical triplicate 2. Sequencing was carried out using PBMCs. The TCR sequence derives from a man in his sixties with HTLV-1-associated myelopathy (HAM/TSP). The chain combines TRBV28 with TRBJ2-2; D uncertain. The CDR3 region is CASSLGNPANTGELFF. The DNA of the CDR3 is TGTGCCAGCAGTTTAGGCAATCCAGCGAACACCGGGGAGCTGTTTTTT.